This T cell receptor (beta chain) is drawn from a study of human T cells and chemical hapten exposure. This CDR3 is 12 amino acids long. Trimming stripped 8 bases from V and 3 bases from J, with 10 bases between. TCRdb reprocessed the RACE reads via MiXCR and lists one record per CDR3 protein. The sample consists of about 300,000 distinct CDR3 sequences, approximately 5% of them appearing once. Time point here: pre-sensitization, week 0. Treatment in this sample: therapeutic diphenylcyclopropenone sensitization with weekly scalp DPC. The material sequenced was whole blood, taken in connection with sensitization to the hapten diphenylcyclopropenone (DPC). The chain has TRBV12-3 or TRBV12-4 and TRBJ1-2; D is undetermined. The receptor comes from a woman aged 18-29 years with alopecia areata. Some clones in this sample may be carry-over from other donors' samples. This chain's CDR3 is CASFTFDYGYTF. Here the CDR3 DNA reads TGTGCCAGCTTCACGTTCGACTATGGCTACACCTTC.